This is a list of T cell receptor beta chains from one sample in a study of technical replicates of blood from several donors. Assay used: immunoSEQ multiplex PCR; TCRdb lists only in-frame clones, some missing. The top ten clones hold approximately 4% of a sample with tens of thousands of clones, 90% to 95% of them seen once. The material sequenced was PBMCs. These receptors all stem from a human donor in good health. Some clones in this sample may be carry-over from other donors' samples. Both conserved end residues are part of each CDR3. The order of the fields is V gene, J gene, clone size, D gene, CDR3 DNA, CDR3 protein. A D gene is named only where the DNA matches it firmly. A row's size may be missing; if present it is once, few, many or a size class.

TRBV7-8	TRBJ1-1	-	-	TGTGCCGGGTCTTTGGGGGGGCACACTGAAGCTTTCTTT	CAGSLGGHTEAFF
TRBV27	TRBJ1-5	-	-	TGTGCCAGCAGTTTCGGTCGGGGCAATCAGCCCCAGCATTTT	CASSFGRGNQPQHF
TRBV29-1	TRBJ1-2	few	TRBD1	TGCAGCGTGACAGGGGACAGTGGCTACACCTTC	CSVTGDSGYTF
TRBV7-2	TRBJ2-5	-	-	TGTGCCAGCAGCCCCGGGGAAACCCAGTACTTC	CASSPGETQYF
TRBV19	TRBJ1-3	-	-	TGTGCCAGTAGGGTAGTGGGGCTCGCTGGAAACACCATATATTTT	CASRVVGLAGNTIYF
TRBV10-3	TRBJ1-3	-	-	TGTGCCATCAACACAGGCTACTCTGGAAACACCATATATTTT	CAINTGYSGNTIYF
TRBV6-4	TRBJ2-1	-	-	TGTGCCAGCAGCCGAGGCCAGCTTAACAATGAGCAGTTCTTC	CASSRGQLNNEQFF
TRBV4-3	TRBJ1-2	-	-	TGCGCCAGCAGCCAAGATCCTCCCCCGGTAGCAAATGGCTACACCTTC	CASSQDPPPVANGYTF
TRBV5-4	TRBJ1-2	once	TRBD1	TGTGCCAGCAGCGGCGACAGGGGGGTCTGGAAGTACCGTGGCTACACCTTC	CASSGDRGVWKYRGYTF
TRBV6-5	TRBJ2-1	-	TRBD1	TGTGCCAGCAGGACCGGGACAGGGGCTGTTAATGAGCAGTTCTTC	CASRTGTGAVNEQFF
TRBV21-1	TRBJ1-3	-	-	TGTGCCAGCAGCAAACTAACAGGGCCACACTCTGGAAACACCATATATTTT	CASSKLTGPHSGNTIYF
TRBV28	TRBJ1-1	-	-	TGTGCCAGCAGGGTTACATCGAACACTGAAGCTTTCTTT	CASRVTSNTEAFF
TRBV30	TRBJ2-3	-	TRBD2	TGTGCCTGGAGTGTAGGGCTAGCGGGAAGATCTGATACGCAGTATTTT	CAWSVGLAGRSDTQYF
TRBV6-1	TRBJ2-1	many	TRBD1	TGTGCCAGCAGTGACGGGACAGAAATCAATGAGCAGTTCTTC	CASSDGTEINEQFF
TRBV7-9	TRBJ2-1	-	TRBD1	TGTGCCAGCAGCTGGTCACAGGGGGCCAATGAGCAGTTCTTC	CASSWSQGANEQFF
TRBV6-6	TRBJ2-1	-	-	TGTGCCAGCAGACCAGGACTGGGCTGGGGAGAGCAGTTCTTC	CASRPGLGWGEQFF
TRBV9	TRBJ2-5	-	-	TGTGCCAGCAGCCCCCCCCGTGGTAGCGGAAGAAGGGAGGAGACCCAGTACTTC	CASSPPRGSGRREETQYF
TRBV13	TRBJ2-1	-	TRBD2	TGTGCCAGCACCCCTAGTCGGACTAGCGGGACCTACAATGAGCAGTTCTTC	CASTPSRTSGTYNEQFF
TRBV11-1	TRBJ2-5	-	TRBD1	TGTGCCAGCACCCCGACAGGGGCGGCCGGGGAGACCCAGTACTTC	CASTPTGAAGETQYF
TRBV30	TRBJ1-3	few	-	TGTGCCTGGAGTGTACCTGGCCTGACTGGAAACACCATATATTTT	CAWSVPGLTGNTIYF
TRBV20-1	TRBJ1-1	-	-	TGCAGTGCTCTCAGGACAGATCGGCTAACCTTT	CSALRTDRLTF
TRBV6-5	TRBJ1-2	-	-	TGTGCCAGCTCCATCCGGGGAGCGTCGCACTATGGCTACACCTTC	CASSIRGASHYGYTF
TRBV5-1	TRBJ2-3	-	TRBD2	TGCGCCAGCAGCTTGGGGACTAGCGGGTTAGATACGCAGTATTTT	CASSLGTSGLDTQYF
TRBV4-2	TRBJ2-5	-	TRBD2	TGTGCCAGCAGCCAGGTGACTAGCGGGGGGACGGAGACCCAGTACTTC	CASSQVTSGGTETQYF
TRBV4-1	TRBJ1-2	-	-	TGCGCCAGCAGCCAAGAAAGGGCAGGGTTAGGTTATGGCTACACCTTC	CASSQERAGLGYGYTF
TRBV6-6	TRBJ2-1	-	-	TGTGCCAGCAGTTACCCTCAGGGACTGCGCGAGCAGTTCTTC	CASSYPQGLREQFF
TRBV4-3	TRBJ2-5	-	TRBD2	TGCGCCAGCAGCCAAGTTAGCGGGACCGGCGCGACCCAGTACTTC	CASSQVSGTGATQYF
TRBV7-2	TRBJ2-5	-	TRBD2	TGTGCCAGCAGCTTAGAAGGAGCGGGGGGCGTTGAGACCCAGTACTTC	CASSLEGAGGVETQYF
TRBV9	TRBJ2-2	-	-	TGTGCCAGCAGCGGTCAGGGCGGGGAGCTGTTTTTT	CASSGQGGELFF
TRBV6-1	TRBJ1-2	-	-	TGTGCCAGCAGTGAGGGCACAGGGTCCAGCTATGGCTACACCTTC	CASSEGTGSSYGYTF
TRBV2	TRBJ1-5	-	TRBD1	TGTGCCAGCAGTGCGGCAGGGGGTAGCAATCAGCCCCAGCATTTT	CASSAAGGSNQPQHF
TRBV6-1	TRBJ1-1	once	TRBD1	TGTGCCAGCATTTATGGGACAGCGAACACTGAAGCTTTCTTT	CASIYGTANTEAFF
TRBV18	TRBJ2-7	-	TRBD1	TGTGCCAGCTCACTTCAAGGGGCAGGGGGCGGCTACGAGCAGTACTTC	CASSLQGAGGGYEQYF
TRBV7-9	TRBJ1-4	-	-	TGTGCCAGCAGCACCTGGACGGACGAGGGAGAAAAACTGTTTTTT	CASSTWTDEGEKLFF
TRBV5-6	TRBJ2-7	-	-	TGTGCCAGCAGCCCCCGGGACACCTCCTACGAGCAGTACTTC	CASSPRDTSYEQYF
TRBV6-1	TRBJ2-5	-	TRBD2	TGTGCCAGCAGTGCGGGACTAGTATTCTTGGAGACCCAGTACTTC	CASSAGLVFLETQYF
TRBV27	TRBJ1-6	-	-	TGTGCCAGCAGTTCGTTAACAGGGAGCTCCTATAATTCACCCCTCCACTTT	CASSSLTGSSYNSPLHF
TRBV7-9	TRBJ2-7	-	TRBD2	TGTGCCAGCAGCCCCGGACTAGCGGGGGGTTACGAGCAGTACTTC	CASSPGLAGGYEQYF
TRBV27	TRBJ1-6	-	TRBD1	TGTGCCAGCAGAACCCCCGGGACAGGGGCCTCACCCCTCCACTTT	CASRTPGTGASPLHF
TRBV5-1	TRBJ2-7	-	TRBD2	TGCGCCAGCAGCAAGGAAGCCGGGACTACTGGCGAGCAGTACTTC	CASSKEAGTTGEQYF
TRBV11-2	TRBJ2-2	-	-	TGTGCCAGCAGCTTAGTTGGGCGGGAGCTGTTTTTT	CASSLVGRELFF
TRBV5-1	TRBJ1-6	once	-	TGCGCCAGCAGTCAAAATCCAGGCAATTCACCCCTCCACTTT	CASSQNPGNSPLHF
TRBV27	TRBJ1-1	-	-	TGTGCCAGCAGTTTGCAGGGCGGAACCTTGAACACTGAAGCTTTCTTT	CASSLQGGTLNTEAFF